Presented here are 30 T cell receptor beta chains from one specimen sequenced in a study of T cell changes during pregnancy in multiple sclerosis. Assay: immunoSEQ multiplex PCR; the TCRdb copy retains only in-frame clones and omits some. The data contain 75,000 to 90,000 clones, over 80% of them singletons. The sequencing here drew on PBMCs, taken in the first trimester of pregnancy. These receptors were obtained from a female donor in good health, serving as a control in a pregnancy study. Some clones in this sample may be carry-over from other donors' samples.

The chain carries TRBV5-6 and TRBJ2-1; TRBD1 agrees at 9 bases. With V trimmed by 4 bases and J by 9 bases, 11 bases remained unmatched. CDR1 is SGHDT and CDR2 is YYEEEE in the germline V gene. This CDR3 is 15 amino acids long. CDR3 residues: CASSPTWTGAIEQFF. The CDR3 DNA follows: TGTGCCAGCAGCCCGACCTGGACAGGGGCGATTGAGCAGTTCTTC.

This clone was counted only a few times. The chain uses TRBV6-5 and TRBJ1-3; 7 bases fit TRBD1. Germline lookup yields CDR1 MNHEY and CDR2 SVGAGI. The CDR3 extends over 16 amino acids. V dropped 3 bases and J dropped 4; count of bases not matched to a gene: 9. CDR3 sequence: CASSYDAGGRGNTIYF. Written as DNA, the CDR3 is TGTGCCAGCAGTTATGACGCAGGGGGGAGAGGAAACACCATATATTTT.

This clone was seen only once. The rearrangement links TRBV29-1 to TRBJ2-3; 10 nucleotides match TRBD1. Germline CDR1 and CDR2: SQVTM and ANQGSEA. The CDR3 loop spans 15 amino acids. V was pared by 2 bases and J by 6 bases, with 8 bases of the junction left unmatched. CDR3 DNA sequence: TGCAGCGTTGAAATAGGACAGGGGGGCGCGGATACGCAGTATTTT. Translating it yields CSVEIGQGGADTQYF.

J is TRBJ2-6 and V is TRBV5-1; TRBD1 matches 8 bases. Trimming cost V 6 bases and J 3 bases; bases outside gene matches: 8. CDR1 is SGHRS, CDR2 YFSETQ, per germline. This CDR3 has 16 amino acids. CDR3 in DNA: TGCGCCAGCACCTTCTCAGGGGGCGGTGGGGCCAACGTCCTGACTTTC. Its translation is CASTFSGGGGANVLTF.

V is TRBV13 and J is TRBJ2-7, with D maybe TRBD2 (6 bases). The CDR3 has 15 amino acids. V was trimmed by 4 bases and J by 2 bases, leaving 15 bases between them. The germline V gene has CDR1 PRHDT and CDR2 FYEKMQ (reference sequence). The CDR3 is CASSSPGTPTYEQYF. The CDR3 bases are TGTGCCAGCAGCTCCCCCGGGACTCCGACCTACGAGCAGTACTTC.

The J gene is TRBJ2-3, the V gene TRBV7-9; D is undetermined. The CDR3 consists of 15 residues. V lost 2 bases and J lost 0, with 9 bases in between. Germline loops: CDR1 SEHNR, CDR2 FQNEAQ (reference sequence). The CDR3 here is CASSLLPLSTDTQYF. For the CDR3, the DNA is TGTGCCAGCAGCTTACTTCCACTTAGCACAGATACGCAGTATTTT.

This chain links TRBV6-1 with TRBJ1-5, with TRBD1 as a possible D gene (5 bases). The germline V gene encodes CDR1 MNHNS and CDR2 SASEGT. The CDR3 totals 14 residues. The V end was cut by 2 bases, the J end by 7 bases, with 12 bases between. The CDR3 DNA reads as TGTGCCAGCAGTGAATTCGGGGGGGTCCAGCCCCAGCATTTT. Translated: CASSEFGGVQPQHF.

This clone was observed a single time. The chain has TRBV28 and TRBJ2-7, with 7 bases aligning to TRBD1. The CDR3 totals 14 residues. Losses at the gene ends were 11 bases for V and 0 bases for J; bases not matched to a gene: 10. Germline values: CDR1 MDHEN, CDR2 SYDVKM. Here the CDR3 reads CAGQMAGGSYEQYF. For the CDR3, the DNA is TGTGCCGGCCAAATGGCAGGGGGCTCCTACGAGCAGTACTTC.

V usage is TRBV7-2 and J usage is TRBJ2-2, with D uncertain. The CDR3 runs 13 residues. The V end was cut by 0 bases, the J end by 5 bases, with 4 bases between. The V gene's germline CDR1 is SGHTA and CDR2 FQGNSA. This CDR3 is CASSLAQTGELFF. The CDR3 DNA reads TGTGCCAGCAGCTTAGCTCAGACCGGGGAGCTGTTTTTT.

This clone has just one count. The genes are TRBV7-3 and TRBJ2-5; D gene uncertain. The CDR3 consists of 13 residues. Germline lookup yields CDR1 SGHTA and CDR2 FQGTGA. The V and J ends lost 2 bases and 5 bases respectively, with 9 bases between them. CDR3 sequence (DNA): TGTGCCAGCAGCTTAGCGCTAACGGAGACCCAGTACTTC. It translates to CASSLALTETQYF.

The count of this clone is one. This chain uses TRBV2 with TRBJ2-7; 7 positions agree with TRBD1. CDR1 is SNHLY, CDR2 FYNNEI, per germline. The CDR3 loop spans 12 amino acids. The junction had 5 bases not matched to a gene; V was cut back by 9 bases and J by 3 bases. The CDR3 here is CARGDSLYEQYF. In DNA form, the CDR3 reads TGTGCCAGAGGGGACAGCCTCTACGAGCAGTACTTC.

CDR3 sequence: CASSGTGDEKLFF. CDR3 DNA sequence: TGTGCCAGCAGCGGGACAGGGGATGAAAAACTGTTTTTT. The chain employs TRBV28 and TRBJ1-4; 10 bases match TRBD1. There are 13 residues in the CDR3. CDR1 is MDHEN, CDR2 SYDVKM, per germline. Trimming removed 6 bases from V and 6 bases from J; junction bases left unmatched: 1.

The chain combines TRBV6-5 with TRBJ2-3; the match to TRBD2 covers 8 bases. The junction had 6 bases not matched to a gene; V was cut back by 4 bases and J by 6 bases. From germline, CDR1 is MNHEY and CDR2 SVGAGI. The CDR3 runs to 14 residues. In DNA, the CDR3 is TGTGCCAGCAGTTCCGGGGGGGCGCGGGATACGCAGTATTTT. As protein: CASSSGGARDTQYF.

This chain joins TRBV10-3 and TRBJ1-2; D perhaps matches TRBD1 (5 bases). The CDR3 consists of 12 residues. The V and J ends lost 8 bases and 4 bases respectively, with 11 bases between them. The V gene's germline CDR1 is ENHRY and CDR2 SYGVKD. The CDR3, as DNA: TGTGCCATCGGTGCCGGGGGCTATGGCTACACCTTC. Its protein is CAIGAGGYGYTF.

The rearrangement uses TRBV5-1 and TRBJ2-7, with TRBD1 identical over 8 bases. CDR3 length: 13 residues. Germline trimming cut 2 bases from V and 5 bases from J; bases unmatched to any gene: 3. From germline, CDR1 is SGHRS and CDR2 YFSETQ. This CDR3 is CASSFTGGHEQYF. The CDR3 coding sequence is TGCGCCAGCAGCTTCACAGGGGGGCACGAGCAGTACTTC.

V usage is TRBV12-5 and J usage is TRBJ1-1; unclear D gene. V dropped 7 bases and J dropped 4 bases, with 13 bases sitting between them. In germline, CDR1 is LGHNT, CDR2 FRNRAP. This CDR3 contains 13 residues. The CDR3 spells CASAWVGVTEAFF. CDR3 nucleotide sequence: TGTGCTAGTGCTTGGGTCGGGGTCACTGAAGCTTTCTTT.

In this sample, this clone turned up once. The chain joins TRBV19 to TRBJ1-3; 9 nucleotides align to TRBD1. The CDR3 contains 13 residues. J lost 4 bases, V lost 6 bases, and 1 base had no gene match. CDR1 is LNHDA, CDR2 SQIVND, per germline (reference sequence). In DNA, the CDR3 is TGTGCCAGTAGAACAGGGGGCGGAAACACCATATATTTT. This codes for CASRTGGGNTIYF. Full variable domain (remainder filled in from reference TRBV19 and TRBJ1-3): DGGITQSPKYLFRKEGQNVTLSCEQNLNHDAMYWYRQDPGQGLRLIYYSQIVNDFQKGDIAEGYSVSREKKESFPLTVTSAQKNPTAFYLCASRTGGGNTIYFGEGSWLTVV.

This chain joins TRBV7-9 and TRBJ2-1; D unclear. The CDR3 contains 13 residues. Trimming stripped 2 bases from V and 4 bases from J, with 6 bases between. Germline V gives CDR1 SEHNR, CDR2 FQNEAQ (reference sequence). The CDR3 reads CASSLQLYNEQFF. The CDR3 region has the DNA TGTGCCAGCAGCTTACAACTGTACAATGAGCAGTTCTTC.

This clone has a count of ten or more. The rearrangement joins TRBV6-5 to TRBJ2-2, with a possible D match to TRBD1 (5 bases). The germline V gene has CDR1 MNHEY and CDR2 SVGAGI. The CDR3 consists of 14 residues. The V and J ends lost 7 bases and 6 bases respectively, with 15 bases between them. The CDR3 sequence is CASKAIREAGELFF. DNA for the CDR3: TGTGCCAGCAAGGCGATCAGGGAAGCCGGGGAGCTGTTTTTT.

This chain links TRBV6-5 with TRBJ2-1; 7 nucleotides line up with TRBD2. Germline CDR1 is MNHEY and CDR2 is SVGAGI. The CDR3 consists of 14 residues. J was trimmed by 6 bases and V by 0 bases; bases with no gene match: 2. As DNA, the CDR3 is TGTGCCAGCAGTTACTCGGCTAGCGGCAATGAGCAGTTCTTC. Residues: CASSYSASGNEQFF.

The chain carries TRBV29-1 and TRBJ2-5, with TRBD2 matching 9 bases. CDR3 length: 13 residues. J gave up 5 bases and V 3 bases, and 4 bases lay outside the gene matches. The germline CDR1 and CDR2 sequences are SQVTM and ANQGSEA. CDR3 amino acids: CSVDYAGGETQYF. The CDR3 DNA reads TGCAGCGTTGATTATGCGGGGGGGGAGACCCAGTACTTC.

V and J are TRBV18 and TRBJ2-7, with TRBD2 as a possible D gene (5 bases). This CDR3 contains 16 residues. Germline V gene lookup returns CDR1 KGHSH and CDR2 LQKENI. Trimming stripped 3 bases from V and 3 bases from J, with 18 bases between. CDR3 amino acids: CASSPRGLNFFYEQYF. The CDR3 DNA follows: TGTGCCAGCTCACCCAGAGGACTGAACTTTTTCTACGAGCAGTACTTC.

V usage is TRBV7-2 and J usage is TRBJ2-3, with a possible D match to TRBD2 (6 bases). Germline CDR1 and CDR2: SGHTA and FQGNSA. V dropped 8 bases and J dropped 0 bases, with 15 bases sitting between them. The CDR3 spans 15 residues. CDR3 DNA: TGTGCCAGCGGAGGGGAAGCTTCTAGCACAGATACGCAGTATTTT. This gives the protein CASGGEASSTDTQYF.

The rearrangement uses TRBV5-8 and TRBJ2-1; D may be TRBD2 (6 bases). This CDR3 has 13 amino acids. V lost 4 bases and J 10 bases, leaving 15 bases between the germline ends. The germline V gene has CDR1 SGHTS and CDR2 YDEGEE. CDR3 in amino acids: CASSLRDSIEQFF. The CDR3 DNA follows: TGTGCCAGCAGCCTGAGGGACTCGATCGAGCAGTTCTTC.

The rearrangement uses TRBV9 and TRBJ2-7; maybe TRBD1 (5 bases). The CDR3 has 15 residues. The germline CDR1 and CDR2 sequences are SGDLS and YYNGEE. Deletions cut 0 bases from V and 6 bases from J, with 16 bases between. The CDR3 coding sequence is TGTGCCAGCAGCGTAGGCAGGGAAGGAATGGGCGAGCAGTACTTC. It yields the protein CASSVGREGMGEQYF. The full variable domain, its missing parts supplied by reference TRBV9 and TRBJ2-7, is DSGVTQTPKHLITATGQRVTLRCSPRSGDLSVYWYQQSLDQGLQFLIQYYNGEERAKGNILERFSAQQFPDLHSELNLSSLELGDSALYFCASSVGREGMGEQYFGPGTRLTVT.

CDR3 nucleotide sequence: TGTGCCAGCAGCCAAGACTGGGGCTCCTTGGGGTATGGCTACACCTTC. It encodes CASSQDWGSLGYGYTF. The rearrangement uses TRBV14 and TRBJ1-2; D may be TRBD1 (5 bases). Deletions cut 0 bases from V and 5 bases from J, with 16 bases between. CDR1 is SGHDN and CDR2 is FVKESK in the germline V gene. The CDR3 length is 16 residues.

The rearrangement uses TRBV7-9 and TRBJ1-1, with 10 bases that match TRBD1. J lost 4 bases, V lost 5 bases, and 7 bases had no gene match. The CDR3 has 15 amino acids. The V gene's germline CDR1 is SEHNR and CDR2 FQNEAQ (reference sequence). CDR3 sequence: CASSGPGQGSTEAFF. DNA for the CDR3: TGTGCCAGCAGCGGTCCGGGACAGGGGAGCACTGAAGCTTTCTTT.

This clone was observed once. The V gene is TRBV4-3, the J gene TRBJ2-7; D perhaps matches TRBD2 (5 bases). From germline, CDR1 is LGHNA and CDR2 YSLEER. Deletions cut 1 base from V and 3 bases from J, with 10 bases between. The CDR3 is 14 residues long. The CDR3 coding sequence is TGCGCCAGCAGCCAAGCTCGGGGAATCTACGAGCAGTACTTC. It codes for CASSQARGIYEQYF.

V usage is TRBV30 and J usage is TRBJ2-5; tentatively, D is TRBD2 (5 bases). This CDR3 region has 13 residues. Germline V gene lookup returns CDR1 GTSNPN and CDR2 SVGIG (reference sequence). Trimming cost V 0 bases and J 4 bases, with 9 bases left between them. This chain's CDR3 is CAWSVPGGETQYF. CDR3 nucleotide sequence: TGTGCCTGGAGTGTACCTGGAGGAGAGACCCAGTACTTC.

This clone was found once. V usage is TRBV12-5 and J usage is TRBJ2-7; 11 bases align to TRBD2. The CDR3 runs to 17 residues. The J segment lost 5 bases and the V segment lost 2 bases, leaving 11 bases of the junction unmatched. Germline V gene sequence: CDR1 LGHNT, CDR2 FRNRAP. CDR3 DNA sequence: TGTGCTAGTGGTTTGTGCCTCCCGACTAGCGGGGCGAACGAGCAGTACTTC. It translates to CASGLCLPTSGANEQYF. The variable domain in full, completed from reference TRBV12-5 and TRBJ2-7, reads DARVTQTPRHKVTEMGQEVTMRCQPILGHNTVFWYRQTMMQGLELLAYFRNRAPLDDSGMPKDRFSAEMPDATLATLKIQPSEPRDSAVYFCASGLCLPTSGANEQYFGPGTRLTVT.